The 11 T cell receptor beta chains reported below all come from one sample, sequenced in a study of cytomegalovirus exposure and HLA in healthy donors. Use of 60 Vbeta and 13 Jbeta primers characterized the PCR. Assay used: immunoSEQ multiplex PCR; TCRdb lists only in-frame clones, some missing. The sample holds around 140,000 clones; around 78% are singletons and the top ten take about 2.5%. The sample consisted of PBMCs. All receptors derive from a woman under 30 in good health and CMV-seropositive.

V is TRBV5-1 and J is TRBJ2-7, with D possibly matching TRBD1 (6 bases). CDR3 length equals 17 residues. Germline V gene data show CDR1 as SGHRS and CDR2 as YFSETQ. Between the trimmed V and J ends, which lost 0 bases and 4 bases, there was a span of 20 bases. The CDR3 coding sequence is TGCGCCAGCAGCTTGGAGCCCTCAGGACAGTCGCAGTACGAGCAGTACTTC. Translating gives CASSLEPSGQSQYEQYF.

The CDR3 reads CASSLAGSEQYF. CDR3 sequence (DNA): TGTGCCAGCAGCTTAGCAGGGAGCGAGCAGTACTTC. V usage is TRBV7-9 and J usage is TRBJ2-7; the D gene is possibly TRBD2 (5 bases). V lost 0 bases, J lost 6 bases, and 6 bases lay in between. The CDR3 runs 12 residues. Germline CDR1 SEHNR, CDR2 FQNEAQ (reference sequence).

The chain employs TRBV2 and TRBJ1-1, with 8 bases matching TRBD1. CDR1 and CDR2 from the germline V gene are SNHLY and FYNNEI. The CDR3 consists of 14 residues. Trimming at V came to 8 bases and at J to 1 base, leaving 6 bases not matched to a gene. The CDR3 here is CASAGTGGNTEAFF. The CDR3 DNA is TGTGCCAGCGCCGGGACAGGAGGGAACACTGAAGCTTTCTTT.

CDR3 protein: CAVGDLLYEQYF. The CDR3 region has the DNA TGTGCCGTCGGTGACCTTCTATACGAGCAGTACTTC. The chain has TRBV10-3 and TRBJ2-7, with D unresolved. CDR1 is ENHRY and CDR2 is SYGVKD in the germline V gene. The CDR3 has 12 residues. Trimming left V 11 bases short and J 4 bases short, with 15 bases between.

A few counts support this clone. The rearrangement joins TRBV25-1 to TRBJ1-3, with D perhaps matching TRBD1 (5 bases). Trimming removed 5 bases at V and 2 bases at J, with 10 bases between. The CDR3 contains 14 residues. Germline CDR1 and CDR2: MGHDK and SYGVNS. CDR3 in amino acids: CASSLGEAGNTIYF. Written as DNA, the CDR3 is TGTGCCAGCAGTCTAGGGGAAGCTGGAAACACCATATATTTT.

For the CDR3, the DNA is TGTGCCAGCTCACCCGGACTGGCCCCTACCTACGAGCAGTACTTC. This codes for CASSPGLAPTYEQYF. This chain joins TRBV18 and TRBJ2-7, with D maybe TRBD2 (5 bases). The V gene lost 3 bases and the J gene lost 2 bases, with 14 bases spanning the gap. The germline CDR1 and CDR2 sequences are KGHSH and LQKENI. The length of the CDR3 is 15 residues. Using reference TRBV18 and TRBJ2-7 for the parts outside the CDR3, the full variable domain is NAGVMQNPRHLVRRRGQEARLRCSPMKGHSHVYWYRQLPEEGLKFMVYLQKENIIDESGMPKERFSAEFPKEGPSILRIQQVVRGDSAAYFCASSPGLAPTYEQYFGPGTRLTVT.

J is TRBJ2-7 and V is TRBV6-6; 7 nucleotides align to TRBD2. Trimming cost V 0 bases and J 7 bases; bases outside gene matches: 6. The CDR3 spans 14 residues. Germline V gene sequence: CDR1 MNHNY, CDR2 SVGAGI (reference sequence). CDR3 sequence reads: CASSYSDRGGEQYF. CDR3 DNA sequence: TGTGCCAGCAGTTACTCGGACCGGGGAGGGGAGCAGTACTTC.

The sample holds a few counts of this clone. V gene TRBV2 combines with J gene TRBJ2-7; 9 positions match TRBD1. This CDR3 spans 14 amino acids. CDR1 and CDR2 (germline): SNHLY, FYNNEI. The J segment lost 1 base and the V segment lost 6 bases, leaving 4 bases of the junction unmatched. CDR3 DNA sequence: TGTGCCAGCAGCCCCGGGACAGGGTCCTACGAGCAGTACTTC. Protein sequence: CASSPGTGSYEQYF.

V usage is TRBV5-1 and J usage is TRBJ2-5; D possibly corresponds to TRBD2 (5 bases). CDR3 length: 12 amino acids. V shed 5 bases and J shed 7 bases, with 12 bases lying between them. Per the germline V gene, CDR1 is SGHRS and CDR2 is YFSETQ. CDR3 DNA: TGCGCCAGCAGTCCCCCGGAGGTGACCCAGTACTTC. It translates to CASSPPEVTQYF. Supplemented by reference TRBV5-1 and TRBJ2-5, the full variable domain reads KAGVTQTPRYLIKTRGQQVTLSCSPISGHRSVSWYQQTPGQGLQFLFEYFSETQRNKGNFPGRFSGRQFSNSRSEMNVSTLELGDSALYLCASSPPEVTQYFGPGTRLLVL.

The genes are TRBV19 and TRBJ1-1; weak D call: TRBD1 (5 bases). V lost 3 bases, J lost 7 bases, and 12 bases lay in between. CDR3 length: 13 amino acids. Germline CDR1 is LNHDA and CDR2 is SQIVND (reference sequence). In DNA form, the CDR3 reads TGTGCCAGTAGTATGGACAAGGGCGTTGAAGCTTTCTTT. As protein: CASSMDKGVEAFF.

V gene TRBV5-1 combines with J gene TRBJ2-5, with D perhaps TRBD2 (6 bases). The CDR3 extends over 16 amino acids. Trimming stripped 2 bases from V and 2 bases from J, with 16 bases between. The germline CDR1 and CDR2 sequences are SGHRS and YFSETQ. The CDR3 DNA reads TGCGCCAGCAGCTTCGGCGGGGCAAACTTACAAGAGACCCAGTACTTC. Residues: CASSFGGANLQETQYF.